Below, 10 T cell receptor beta chains from the same sample are listed, as sequenced in a study of neurological immune-mediated disorders. TCRdb redid the calling of the 5' RACE reads with MiXCR, one entry per CDR3 protein. The sample lists over 65,000 distinct CDR3 sequences; around 9.9% were seen once. The sequencing sample was made of PBMCs. These TCRs come from a man aged 45-65 years in good health.

This clonotype was detected many times. This chain uses TRBV29-1 with TRBJ2-7; D gene uncertain. CDR1 SQVTM and CDR2 ANQGSEA come from the germline V gene. This CDR3 region has 11 residues. Trimming took 4 bases from V and 3 from J, leaving 7 bases between them. The CDR3 region has the DNA TGCAGCGTTGGCCAAGACTACGAGCAGTACTTC. Its translation is CSVGQDYEQYF.

This clonotype was seen more than once but under ten times. V and J are TRBV12-3 or TRBV12-4 and TRBJ2-3, with 13 bases identical to TRBD2. This CDR3 has 16 residues. J lost 4 bases, V lost 6 bases, and 7 bases had no gene match. CDR3 nucleotides: TGTGCCAGCAGCCAACTAGCGGGAGGGCCGCCAGATACGCAGTATTTT. Amino acids: CASSQLAGGPPDTQYF.

This clonotype occurred many times. A much larger clone sits a single nucleotide away, making a read error possible. The V and J genes are TRBV6-5 and TRBJ2-7, with 7 bases that match TRBD2. The germline gives CDR1 MNHEY, CDR2 SVGAGI. Unmatched junction bases numbered 12, after V lost 6 bases and J lost 13 bases. This CDR3 has 12 residues. CDR3 in DNA: TGTGCCAGCAGCCCCGCGGGAGCCCGTGTTTACTTC. This codes for CASSPAGARVYF.

This clonotype was counted ten times or more. This chain uses TRBV28 with TRBJ2-5, with 9 bases identical to TRBD1. Looked up from germline, CDR1 is MDHEN and CDR2 is SYDVKM. CDR3 size: 13 residues. Trimming took 2 bases from V and 12 from J; bases not matched to a gene: 7. The CDR3 region is CASSLPRDRAKYF. The CDR3 DNA follows: TGTGCCAGCAGTTTACCTCGGGACAGGGCGAAGTACTTC.

This clonotype was counted ten times or more. V and J are TRBV5-1 and TRBJ2-2; no clear D gene. Trimming cost V 2 bases and J 5 bases, with 10 bases left between them. Germline lookup yields CDR1 SGHRS and CDR2 YFSETQ. CDR3 size: 14 residues. CDR3 sequence (DNA): TGCGCCAGCAGCTTTGGCGCGGTGACCGGGGAGCTGTTTTTT. Protein: CASSFGAVTGELFF.

In its sample, this clonotype was seen many times. This chain joins TRBV20-1 and TRBJ2-1, with 14 bases fitting TRBD2. In germline, CDR1 is DFQATT, CDR2 SNEGSKA (reference sequence). CDR3 length: 14 residues. V lost 5 bases to trimming and J lost 13 bases; unmatched junction nucleotides: 10. The CDR3 sequence: CSAYTGLAGVSQFF. CDR3 nucleotide sequence: TGCAGTGCTTATACGGGACTAGCGGGAGTAAGCCAGTTCTTC.

This clonotype was counted ten times or more. The V call is TRBV3-1, the J call TRBJ2-3, with D tentatively TRBD2 (7 bases). Trimming stripped 4 bases from V and 2 bases from J, with 10 bases between. Per germline, CDR1 LGHDT and CDR2 YNNKEL (reference sequence). The CDR3 covers 14 residues. In nucleotides, the CDR3 is TGTGCCAGCAGCCGAGGGGGGGACACAGATACGCAGTATTTT. It specifies CASSRGGDTDTQYF.

This clonotype has a count of ten or more. The genes are TRBV5-1 and TRBJ2-2; D might be TRBD1 or TRBD2, each matching 6 bases. CDR1 SGHRS and CDR2 YFSETQ come from the germline V gene. With 4 bases removed from V and 4 bases from J, the gap between germline ends came to 17 bases. The length of the CDR3 is 16 residues. This chain's CDR3 is CASSAQGGPVTGELFF. The DNA for the CDR3 is TGCGCCAGCAGCGCTCAAGGGGGGCCGGTCACCGGGGAGCTGTTTTTT. Filled out from reference TRBV5-1 and TRBJ2-2, the complete variable domain reads KAGVTQTPRYLIKTRGQQVTLSCSPISGHRSVSWYQQTPGQGLQFLFEYFSETQRNKGNFPGRFSGRQFSNSRSEMNVSTLELGDSALYLCASSAQGGPVTGELFFGEGSRLTVL.

This clonotype was seen many times. The chain recombines TRBV5-1 with TRBJ2-3; D uncertain. There are 13 residues in the CDR3. Trimming took 4 bases from V and 4 from J, leaving 10 bases between them. Germline V CDR1 and CDR2: SGHRS, YFSETQ. In nucleotides, the CDR3 is TGCGCCAGCAGCCGGTCGTCGGCAGATACGCAGTATTTT. It encodes CASSRSSADTQYF. The full variable domain, its missing parts supplied by reference TRBV5-1 and TRBJ2-3, is KAGVTQTPRYLIKTRGQQVTLSCSPISGHRSVSWYQQTPGQGLQFLFEYFSETQRNKGNFPGRFSGRQFSNSRSEMNVSTLELGDSALYLCASSRSSADTQYFGPGTRLTVL.

This clonotype has ten or more counts. The V and J genes are TRBV5-1 and TRBJ1-2; no reliable D call. Germline loops: CDR1 SGHRS, CDR2 YFSETQ. The CDR3 length is 13 residues. V shed 0 bases and J shed 4 bases, with 7 bases lying between them. This chain's CDR3 is CASSLGSVYGYTF. The CDR3 DNA reads as TGCGCCAGCAGCTTGGGTTCGGTCTATGGCTACACCTTC.